This T cell receptor (beta chain) was obtained from a study of blood T cell repertoires in COVID-19. Background on the study: COVID-19 samples from acute and convalescent phases originated in the United States, Italy and Spain. PBMCs, B-cell-depleted T cells, or T cells provided the cDNA or gDNA that made up the material.

As handled by the study authors: Amplification with reference gene primers provided the estimates of nucleated cell counts. The method was immunoSEQ multiplex PCR; TCRdb's version includes in-frame clones alone and lacks a portion of them. The DNA gave D and trimming, while V, J and clone size come from that table. The data hold 60,000 to 85,000 clones, with roughly 90% observed a single time. The germline V and J ends were trimmed by 2 bases and 5 bases, with 13 bases remaining between them. Looked up from germline, CDR1 is SGDLS and CDR2 is YYNGEE. The CDR3 has 15 residues. The V gene is TRBV9, the J gene TRBJ2-2; D is ambiguous. The receptor's source is a man aged 45-60 years with acute or convalescent COVID-19. Sequenced sample: peripheral blood. CDR3 sequence: CASSVESPPTGELFF. The CDR3 nucleotides are TGTGCCAGCAGCGTGGAGAGCCCCCCGACCGGGGAGCTGTTTTTT.